The source of this T cell receptor (beta chain) is a study of T cell repertoires in cytomegalovirus infection. Study details: Matching HLA type and CMV infection were both indicated by public TCR beta signatures.

Trimming removed 3 bases at V and 6 bases at J, with 12 bases between. Germline V CDR1 and CDR2: SGHVS, FNYEAQ. The CDR3 runs 13 residues. One entry per CDR3 protein results from TCRdb running MiXCR on the reads. The table shows roughly 340,000 distinct CDR3 sequences, with roughly 28% occurring only once. Details on this clonotype: Its antigen is still unknown.

This rearrangement joins TRBV7-6 to TRBJ2-7, with a tentative D call TRBD2 (6 bases). Sequenced material: cultured PBMCs, taken from culture after CMV antigen stimulation. The source is a human donor in good health (CMV status not recorded). Some clones in this sample may be carry-over from other donors' samples. For the CDR3, the DNA is TGTGCCAGCAGCTTGGCCCCGGGGGTCGAGCAGTACTTC. Encoded protein: CASSLAPGVEQYF.